The clone carrying this T cell receptor (beta chain) has a single count. Its specificity is unknown. The study pooled second doses at about 4 or about 12 weeks. The germline V gene encodes CDR1 LGHDT and CDR2 YNNKEL (reference sequence). The CDR3 has 16 residues. With V trimmed by 1 base and J by 4 bases, 5 bases remained unmatched. This sample stems from a study of T cell responses to AZD1222 COVID-19 vaccine. Study-wide findings and caveats: In the spike-specific TCR repertoire, nearly half reportedly target unmutated variant regions. Vaccine-associated CD4 TCRs spanned spike, dominant at 160-218 and 743-854. Increased Spike-specific TCR breadth and depth were observed after two AZD1222 doses.

Generated by immunoSEQ multiplex PCR, the TCRdb table keeps only in-frame clones and is missing some. The table shows about 54,000 clones, with about 88% occurring only once. The chain employs TRBV3-1 (or the pseudogene TRBV3-2) and TRBJ1-5, with TRBD1 matching 9 bases. The TCR sequence derives from an adult who received the AZD1222 COVID-19 vaccine. This specimen was peripheral blood, taken 28 days after the second AZD1222 dose. The CDR3 loop is CASSQGVTGGNQPQHF. The CDR3 region has the DNA TGTGCCAGCAGCCAAGGGGTGACAGGGGGAAATCAGCCCCAGCATTTT.